Reported below is one T cell receptor beta chain. Its antigen is still unknown. Germline CDR1 SGHKS, CDR2 YYEKEE (reference sequence). This CDR3 is built from 14 residues. The source of the sample is a study of CXCR3-negative and CXCR3-positive naive CD8 T cells. In preparing the TRB cDNA libraries, 5' RACE with UMI labels was used. TCRdb reprocessed the 5' RACE reads and keeps a single row for each CDR3 protein, giving no DNA. The listing contains under 75,000 distinct CDR3 sequences. Findings and limits, study-wide: TRB CDR3s were more hydrophobic in CXCR3-positive than in CXCR3-negative naive cells.

Sequenced sample: naive CXCR3+ CD8+ T cells from blood. Subset meaning: CD45RO-CCR7+CD27+CD95- naive CD8+ T cells expressing CXCR3 (TNR3+). The V and J genes are TRBV5-5 and TRBJ2-1. The sequence came from a human donor in good health. Some clones in this sample may be carry-over from other donors' samples. The CDR3 protein is CASGFGGTYNEQFF.